A single sample gave rise to the 20 T cell receptor beta chains below, sequenced in a study of cytomegalovirus exposure and HLA in healthy donors. The PCR made use of 60 Vbeta and 13 Jbeta primers. Profiled with immunoSEQ multiplex PCR; TCRdb holds only in-frame clones, not every one. Of some 160,000 clones detected, over 80% appear once; the ten largest clones hold around 1.6%. The sample taken for sequencing was PBMCs. Receptor source: a woman aged 18-29 years in good health and CMV-seronegative.

V and J are TRBV10-2 and TRBJ2-1; TRBD2 might be the D (7 bases). The germline gives CDR1 WSHSY, CDR2 SAAADI. CDR3 length equals 20 residues. V shed 2 bases and J shed 4 bases, with 27 bases lying between them. CDR3 sequence: CASSETAGRLRGALYNEQFF. The CDR3 bases are TGCGCCAGCAGTGAGACGGCCGGCAGACTCCGGGGGGCTCTATACAATGAGCAGTTCTTC.

The V call is TRBV6-5, the J call TRBJ1-2; 8 nucleotides line up with TRBD1. Germline V gene data show CDR1 as MNHEY and CDR2 as SVGAGI. The CDR3 is made up of 14 amino acids. Trimming at V came to 7 bases and at J to 4 bases, leaving 8 bases not matched to a gene. The CDR3 loop is CASTIEGTGYGYTF. The CDR3 coding sequence is TGTGCCAGCACTATAGAGGGGACAGGCTATGGCTACACCTTC.

The rearrangement uses TRBV10-1 and TRBJ1-5; D perhaps matches TRBD1 (5 bases). This CDR3 has 13 residues. From germline, CDR1 is WNHNN and CDR2 SYGVQD (reference sequence). V lost 2 bases, J lost 10 bases, and 12 bases lay in between. The CDR3 sequence is CASSESRENPQHF. The CDR3 DNA reads as TGCGCCAGCAGTGAGAGCAGGGAAAATCCCCAGCATTTT.

The chain has TRBV11-3 and TRBJ1-4; D perhaps matches TRBD1 (5 bases). Germline-derived CDR1 and CDR2 are SGHNT and YENEEA. Trimming stripped 5 bases from V and 7 bases from J, with 17 bases between. CDR3 size: 15 residues. CDR3 bases: TGTGCCAGCAGCCCACCGGGGGTGAGCGGTGAAAAACTGTTTTTT. It yields the protein CASSPPGVSGEKLFF.

V and J are TRBV5-4 and TRBJ2-5; D is uncertain. Trimming removed 5 bases from V and 5 bases from J, with 19 bases in between. Germline assignment: CDR1 SGHNT and CDR2 YYREEE (reference sequence). The CDR3 runs 15 residues. CDR3 DNA: TGTGCCAGCAGTAGTATGGCCAAATCGAGGGAGACCCAGTACTTC. This encodes CASSSMAKSRETQYF.

The chain couples TRBV29-1 to TRBJ1-2; D is possibly TRBD1 (5 bases). The CDR3 extends over 12 amino acids. The V end lost 1 base, the J end lost 4 bases, and 7 bases lay between the germline ends. The germline V gene has CDR1 SQVTM and CDR2 ANQGSEA. The CDR3 DNA reads as TGCAGCGTTGAAGGGGGGGTCTATGGCTACACCTTC. This codes for CSVEGGVYGYTF.

The chain carries TRBV27 and TRBJ1-2; a weak D match, TRBD1 (5 bases). The CDR3 loop spans 14 amino acids. CDR1 is MNHEY and CDR2 is SMNVEV in the germline V gene (reference sequence). Deletions cut 5 bases from V and 0 bases from J, with 10 bases between. DNA of the CDR3: TGTGCCAGCAGTACAGGCTCCCCTAACTATGGCTACACCTTC. Translated, it gives CASSTGSPNYGYTF.

The chain's CDR3 is CASSSGPGRTGGNEQFF. CDR3 in DNA: TGTGCCAGCAGCTCAGGCCCAGGTAGGACAGGGGGAAATGAGCAGTTCTTC. The chain couples TRBV7-2 to TRBJ2-1; TRBD1 matches 10 bases. The germline V gene has CDR1 SGHTA and CDR2 FQGNSA. Trimming removed 4 bases from V and 7 bases from J; junction bases left unmatched: 13. The CDR3 covers 17 residues.

The rearrangement joins TRBV6-5 to TRBJ1-2; no reliable D call. The CDR3 totals 12 residues. V gave up 11 bases and J gave up 0 bases, with 10 bases separating them. Germline V gene lookup returns CDR1 MNHEY and CDR2 SVGAGI. The DNA of the CDR3 is TGTGCCCGCGGGTCTGCTAACTATGGCTACACCTTC. This gives the protein CARGSANYGYTF.

The rearrangement links TRBV9 to TRBJ2-5; TRBD1 matches 7 bases. The CDR3 runs to 16 residues. The V and J ends lost 3 bases and 1 base, in that order; junction bases with no gene match: 9. The germline V gene has CDR1 SGDLS and CDR2 YYNGEE. CDR3 sequence reads: CASSGRLTGSQETQYF. The DNA for the CDR3 is TGTGCCAGCAGCGGGAGATTGACAGGGTCCCAAGAGACCCAGTACTTC.

This chain joins TRBV7-9 and TRBJ2-2, with TRBD1 matching 9 bases. Trimming cost V 11 bases and J 1 base; bases outside gene matches: 11. The CDR3 is 16 amino acids. In germline, CDR1 is SEHNR, CDR2 FQNEAQ (reference sequence). CDR3 in amino acids: CALTRSGQGNTGELFF. CDR3 sequence (DNA): TGTGCCCTTACCCGATCGGGACAGGGGAACACCGGGGAGCTGTTTTTT.

The gene calls are TRBV2 and TRBJ2-1, with TRBD1 identical over 8 bases. Trimming cost V 1 base and J 7 bases; bases outside gene matches: 3. This CDR3 contains 14 residues. CDR1 is SNHLY and CDR2 is FYNNEI in the germline V gene. Here the CDR3 DNA reads TGTGCCAGCAGTGAAGGGACAGGGAGAAATGAGCAGTTCTTC. Translating gives CASSEGTGRNEQFF.

In its sample, this clone was seen a few times. The rearrangement uses TRBV6-5 and TRBJ1-1, with D possibly TRBD1 on 5 matching bases. The CDR3 loop spans 14 amino acids. V was pared by 9 bases and J by 1 base, with 15 bases between. Germline CDR1 MNHEY, CDR2 SVGAGI. CDR3 in amino acids: CASRPTVANTEAFF. CDR3 coding DNA: TGTGCCAGTAGACCGACAGTGGCGAACACTGAAGCTTTCTTT.

This chain links TRBV19 with TRBJ2-7; 10 nucleotides align to TRBD2. Germline CDR1 LNHDA, CDR2 SQIVND (reference sequence). The CDR3 has 15 amino acids. Unmatched junction bases numbered 4, after V lost 3 bases and J lost 2 bases. CDR3 sequence: CASSMLAGGAYEQYF. In DNA form, the CDR3 reads TGTGCCAGTAGTATGTTAGCGGGGGGCGCCTACGAGCAGTACTTC.

CDR3 nucleotides: TGTGCCAGCAGCCCCTTGGACAGAAGAGCTTTCTTT. Encoded protein: CASSPLDRRAFF. This rearrangement joins TRBV9 to TRBJ1-1, with D tentatively TRBD1 (6 bases). Germline CDR1 and CDR2: SGDLS and YYNGEE. The CDR3 consists of 12 residues. V gave up 4 bases and J gave up 10 bases, with 14 bases separating them.

The chain has TRBV11-2 and TRBJ2-2; perhaps TRBD2 as D (6 bases). Per germline, CDR1 SGHAT and CDR2 FQNNGV. The ends were cut back, 3 bases at V and 6 bases at J, with 17 bases in the middle. The CDR3 consists of 16 residues. CDR3 nucleotide sequence: TGTGCCAGCAGCTTCGGGGTAGCGGTTCGTCCCGGGGAGCTGTTTTTT. Translation gives CASSFGVAVRPGELFF. Full variable domain (remainder filled in from reference TRBV11-2 and TRBJ2-2): EAGVAQSPRYKIIEKRQSVAFWCNPISGHATLYWYQQILGQGPKLLIQFQNNGVVDDSQLPKDRFSAERLKGVDSTLKIQPAKLEDSAVYLCASSFGVAVRPGELFFGEGSRLTVL.

A few counts support this clone. Other DNA sequences from this sample encode an identical CDR3 as well. The chain is built from TRBV28 and TRBJ1-5, with 7 bases aligning to TRBD1. The CDR3 spans 14 residues. Per germline, CDR1 MDHEN and CDR2 SYDVKM. Trimming took 6 bases from V and 7 from J; bases not matched to a gene: 9. CDR3 bases: TGTGCCAGCAGCCCTACAGGGGCTGGCCAGCCCCAGCATTTT. Translation: CASSPTGAGQPQHF.

The V gene is TRBV14, the J gene TRBJ2-3, with TRBD2 matching over 8 bases. Germline loops: CDR1 SGHDN, CDR2 FVKESK. This CDR3 is built from 16 residues. After removal of 5 bases from V and 4 bases from J, the junction contained 11 bases not matched to a gene. The CDR3 nucleotides read TGTGCCAGCAGCTTCCTCGGGGGGGGGCCGGCAGATACGCAGTATTTT. Its translation is CASSFLGGGPADTQYF. Combining the CDR3 with reference TRBV14 and TRBJ2-3 gives the whole variable domain EAGVTQFPSHSVIEKGQTVTLRCDPISGHDNLYWYRRVMGKEIKFLLHFVKESKQDESGMPNNRFLAERTGGTYSTLKVQPAELEDSGVYFCASSFLGGGPADTQYFGPGTRLTVL.

The V gene is TRBV25-1, the J gene TRBJ2-5; TRBD1 is a possible D gene (6 bases). The germline gives CDR1 MGHDK, CDR2 SYGVNS. Trimming removed 4 bases from V and 7 bases from J, with 16 bases in between. This CDR3 has 14 amino acids. Written as DNA, the CDR3 is TGTGCCAGCAGTGGAGGGACAAGGGCGGGGACCCAGTACTTC. It translates to CASSGGTRAGTQYF.

The genes are TRBV5-4 and TRBJ2-7; D perhaps matches TRBD1 (7 bases). CDR1 is SGHNT, CDR2 YYREEE, per germline (reference sequence). Trimming removed 1 base from V and 4 bases from J, with 18 bases in between. The CDR3 is 16 residues long. Here the CDR3 DNA reads TGTGCCAGCAGCTTGATGTGGGGCGGGACAGAGTACGAGCAGTACTTC. This encodes CASSLMWGGTEYEQYF.